These 20 T cell receptor beta chains share one sample of origin, sequenced in a study of early T cells in non-severe SARS-CoV-2 infection. TCRdb ran MiXCR on the 5' RACE reads and lists one entry per CDR3 protein. This table holds roughly 42,000 distinct CDR3 sequences, 10% to 15% found once. The source material was whole blood. The source is an adult who was a healthcare worker with PCR-confirmed SARS-CoV-2 infection or an uninfected control (not recorded which).

This clonotype was found many times. J is TRBJ1-1 and V is TRBV5-4; D is uncertain. Germline V gives CDR1 SGHNT, CDR2 YYREEE (reference sequence). The CDR3 spans 11 residues. V lost 1 base to trimming and J lost 5 bases, with 3 bases between them. The CDR3 region is CASSLYTEAFF. The CDR3 DNA follows: TGTGCCAGCAGCTTGTATACTGAAGCTTTCTTT.

In this sample, this clonotype turned up many times. The chain carries TRBV7-9 and TRBJ2-7, with D perhaps matching TRBD2 (5 bases). Germline V gives CDR1 SEHNR, CDR2 FQNEAQ (reference sequence). CDR3 length equals 15 residues. V was clipped by 4 bases and J by 0 bases, with 13 bases between them. CDR3 DNA sequence: TGTGCCAGCAGCTCAACGGCGAGGGCCTCCTACGAGCAGTACTTC. Translation gives CASSSTARASYEQYF.

This clonotype was counted only a few times. The chain recombines TRBV20-1 with TRBJ1-1; no definite D call. The CDR3 has 12 residues. CDR1 and CDR2 (germline): DFQATT, SNEGSKA (reference sequence). The ends were cut back, 6 bases at V and 8 bases at J, with 16 bases in the middle. CDR3 coding DNA: TGCAGTGCGTCCGACGGCGGGATGGAAGCTTTCTTT. It is translated as CSASDGGMEAFF.

This clonotype was detected a few times. The chain carries TRBV6-5 and TRBJ2-7; TRBD2 might be the D (5 bases). V shed 7 bases and J shed 4 bases, with 17 bases lying between them. CDR1 MNHEY and CDR2 SVGAGI come from the germline V gene. CDR3 length: 14 amino acids. The CDR3 bases are TGTGCCAGCAATCAGGCCGGGATTACGTACGAGCAGTACTTC. This codes for CASNQAGITYEQYF.

This clonotype has at least ten counts. The chain has TRBV7-9 and TRBJ2-5, with D tentatively TRBD1 (5 bases). The germline V and J ends were trimmed by 1 base and 1 base, with 13 bases remaining between them. The CDR3 consists of 16 residues. The germline V gene encodes CDR1 SEHNR and CDR2 FQNEAQ (reference sequence). CDR3 sequence (DNA): TGTGCCAGCAGCTTAGTTCTAGGGGCATCCCAAGAGACCCAGTACTTC. Amino acids: CASSLVLGASQETQYF.

The chain joins TRBV6-6 to TRBJ2-3; 7 positions agree with TRBD1. CDR1 and CDR2 (germline): MNHNY, SVGAGI (reference sequence). The CDR3 runs to 13 residues. J lost 4 bases, V lost 2 bases, and 0 bases had no gene match. The CDR3 nucleotides are TGTGCCAGCAGTTACAGGGGGCCAGATACGCAGTATTTT. Its protein product is CASSYRGPDTQYF.

As for this clonotype: The conserved final phenylalanine or tryptophan is absent from the CDR3, which likely points to a read error. The rearrangement uses TRBV7-6 and TRBJ2-5; D remains ambiguous. Trimming took off 5 bases at V and 4 bases at J, with 14 bases between the two ends. CDR1 and CDR2 (germline): SGHVS, FNYEAQ. The CDR3 is 14 amino acids. CDR3 in amino acids: CASSVSTAGETQYL. The CDR3 region has the DNA TGTGCCAGCAGCGTGAGCACAGCTGGAGAGACCCAGTACTTA.

The chain joins TRBV5-8 to TRBJ2-3, with D tentatively TRBD1 (6 bases). This CDR3 is 16 amino acids long. The germline V gene encodes CDR1 SGHTS and CDR2 YDEGEE. Trimming removed 4 bases at V and 0 bases at J, with 15 bases between. Written as DNA, the CDR3 is TGTGCCAGCAGCCGTTGGACAGCATTTAGCACAGATACGCAGTATTTT. Its protein is CASSRWTAFSTDTQYF.

This clonotype was seen repeatedly, ten times or more. V gene TRBV6-4 combines with J gene TRBJ2-1; 8 positions match TRBD2. There are 15 residues in the CDR3. With V trimmed by 3 bases and J by 6 bases, 7 bases remained unmatched. The V gene's germline CDR1 is MRHNA and CDR2 SNTAGT. CDR3 loop: CASSEGLDQGNEQFF. CDR3 bases: TGTGCCAGCAGTGAGGGACTAGATCAGGGCAATGAGCAGTTCTTC.

This clonotype was counted a few times. The J gene is TRBJ2-1, the V gene TRBV4-2; maybe TRBD1 (6 bases). V gave up 4 bases and J gave up 4 bases, with 11 bases separating them. CDR1 is LGHNA, CDR2 YNFKEQ, per germline. CDR3 length: 14 amino acids. The DNA of the CDR3 is TGTGCCAGCAGCCGCGGACAGTCGTACAATGAGCAGTTCTTC. Its translation is CASSRGQSYNEQFF.

This clonotype was seen a handful of times. V is TRBV11-2 and J is TRBJ2-6; no clear D gene. Deletions cut 3 bases from V and 4 bases from J, with 10 bases between. CDR1 and CDR2 from the germline V gene are SGHAT and FQNNGV. The CDR3 is made up of 15 amino acids. CDR3 coding DNA: TGTGCCAGCAGCTTTTTCGCTTCCGGGGCCAACGTCCTGACTTTC. This encodes CASSFFASGANVLTF.

The chain links TRBV20-1 to TRBJ2-7; tentatively, D is TRBD1 or TRBD2 (6 bases each). CDR3 length: 12 residues. V dropped 4 bases and J dropped 3 bases, with 10 bases sitting between them. Looked up from germline, CDR1 is DFQATT and CDR2 is SNEGSKA (reference sequence). The CDR3 sequence is CSAKEGVYEQYF. CDR3 coding DNA: TGCAGTGCTAAGGAGGGGGTCTACGAGCAGTACTTC.

This chain uses TRBV12-3 or TRBV12-4 with TRBJ2-2, with TRBD1 matching over 11 bases. V trimming: 2 bases; J trimming: 7 bases; junction bases outside the gene matches: 3. The CDR3 runs 15 residues. The CDR3, as DNA: TGTGCCAGCAGTTTAAGGACAGGGGGCATCGGGGAGCTGTTTTTT. Amino acid sequence: CASSLRTGGIGELFF.

The sample holds many counts of this clonotype. The chain employs TRBV7-2 and TRBJ1-2, with D hard to call. Germline CDR1 SGHTA, CDR2 FQGNSA. V shed 2 bases and J shed 6 bases, with 7 bases lying between them. The CDR3 contains 12 residues. CDR3 residues: CASSLTSDGYTF. CDR3 bases: TGTGCCAGCAGCTTAACATCCGATGGCTACACCTTC. Combining the CDR3 with reference TRBV7-2 and TRBJ1-2 gives the whole variable domain GAGVSQSPSNKVTEKGKDVELRCDPISGHTALYWYRQSLGQGLEFLIYFQGNSAPDKSGLPSDRFSAERTGGSVSTLTIQRTQQEDSAVYLCASSLTSDGYTFGSGTRLTVV.

This clonotype has just a few counts. The rearrangement joins TRBV7-9 to TRBJ2-1, with D uncertain. Looked up from germline, CDR1 is SEHNR and CDR2 is FQNEAQ (reference sequence). V lost 5 bases and J 8 bases, leaving 10 bases between the germline ends. The CDR3 sequence is 12 residues long. CDR3 in DNA: TGTGCCAGCAGCCAAAGCCAGGATGAGCAGTTCTTC. This encodes CASSQSQDEQFF.

This clonotype was observed many times. The genes are TRBV6-5 and TRBJ1-1, with D hard to call. With 4 bases removed from V and 0 bases from J, the gap between germline ends came to 6 bases. The CDR3 length is 13 residues. Germline V gives CDR1 MNHEY, CDR2 SVGAGI. The CDR3 sequence: CASSFELNTEAFF. The DNA for the CDR3 is TGTGCCAGCAGTTTTGAGCTGAACACTGAAGCTTTCTTT.

The chain's CDR3 is CASSLGLTGAVEAFF. The CDR3, as DNA: TGTGCCAGCAGCTTAGGACTGACAGGGGCGGTTGAAGCTTTCTTT. J is TRBJ1-1 and V is TRBV11-2; TRBD1 agrees at 8 bases. V lost 1 base and J lost 7; bases outside the gene matches: 8. Per germline, CDR1 SGHAT and CDR2 FQNNGV. This CDR3 is built from 15 residues.

There are a few counts of this clonotype. This sequence joins TRBV5-1 and TRBJ1-4; 7 bases are a match to TRBD1. The CDR3 totals 13 residues. The V segment lost 5 bases and the J segment 2 bases; nucleotides outside the gene matches: 0. Germline V lookup: CDR1 SGHRS, CDR2 YFSETQ. The CDR3 here is CASRGGTNEKLFF. The CDR3 nucleotides are TGCGCCAGCAGAGGGGGCACTAATGAAAAACTGTTTTTT.

This clonotype was counted a few times. The genes are TRBV7-9 and TRBJ1-1, with 7 bases that match TRBD1. CDR3 size: 14 residues. Germline V CDR1 and CDR2: SEHNR, FQNEAQ (reference sequence). V was pared by 5 bases and J by 0 bases, with 3 bases of the junction left unmatched. The DNA for the CDR3 is TGTGCCAGCAGCCCCGGGACAGTGAACACTGAAGCTTTCTTT. Protein product: CASSPGTVNTEAFF.

This clonotype was observed many times. The chain recombines TRBV12-3 or TRBV12-4 with TRBJ2-3, with D hard to call. The CDR3 has 12 amino acids. The V gene lost 4 bases and the J gene lost 4 bases, with 6 bases spanning the gap. The CDR3 bases are TGTGCCAGCAGTTATATAGCAGATACGCAGTATTTT. Amino acid sequence: CASSYIADTQYF.